The next 29 T cell receptor beta chains were all read from a single sample in a study of regulatory T cells in long-lasting Graves disease (dated by TCRdb to the early 2020s). The method was multiplex PCR. For sequencing, an Illumina HiSeq 4000 was employed. To build TCR beta libraries, CDR3 regions were amplified by Arm-PCR using iRepertoire HTBI primers. TCRdb itself trimmed the public reads at Q25 with fastp, ran MiXCR and retained productive beta chains. Each CDR3 protein appears once, grouped with its most common genes and DNA. The sample yields 450,000 to 500,000 distinct CDR3 sequences; around 15% were counted once. Clones ranked in the top ten supply 10% to 15% of the sample. The time point label of this sample denotes: newly diagnosed GD, antithyroid drugs for less than 3 months. For both TCR sequencing and RNA sequencing, RNA was extracted from PBMCs in TRIzol. These data also featured in a second study, about T cells in Graves' hyperthyroidism and ophthalmopathy.

This specimen consisted of peripheral blood mononuclear cells (PBMCs), obtained at new diagnosis, from a patient treated with antithyroid drugs. The receptors were sampled from a man aged 40-50 years with Graves disease. Donor details come from another sample of the same person, matched by shared clones.

The chain carries TRBV9 and TRBJ2-1; the match to TRBD2 covers 10 bases. Germline assignment: CDR1 SGDLS and CDR2 YYNGEE. The CDR3 sequence is 16 residues long. J was trimmed by 10 bases and V by 4 bases; bases with no gene match: 14. The CDR3 protein is CASSIARTSGRGEQFF. CDR3 DNA sequence: TGTGCCAGCAGCATAGCCAGGACTAGCGGAAGGGGGGAGCAGTTCTTC.

This clonotype was recorded at least ten times. The chain links TRBV18 to TRBJ2-5; tentatively, D is TRBD1 (6 bases). This CDR3 has 13 amino acids. Per germline, CDR1 KGHSH and CDR2 LQKENI. V was trimmed by 2 bases and J by 3 bases, leaving 7 bases between them. The CDR3 loop is CASSPTGKETQYF. In DNA form, the CDR3 reads TGTGCCAGCTCACCAACAGGGAAAGAGACCCAGTACTTC.

In this sample, this clonotype turned up a few times. The rearrangement uses TRBV20-1 and TRBJ2-6; no clear D gene. Germline assignment: CDR1 DFQATT and CDR2 SNEGSKA (reference sequence). The CDR3 extends over 13 amino acids. Trimming took 3 bases from V and 2 from J, leaving 5 bases between them. The CDR3 nucleotides are TGCAGTGCTAGTGTGGCTGGGGCCAACGTCCTGACTTTC. This gives the protein CSASVAGANVLTF.

This clonotype was seen more than once but under ten times. This chain's CDR3 is CASSRPSLAGVSYEQYF. In DNA, the CDR3 is TGTGCCAGCAGCCGCCCTTCACTAGCGGGGGTCTCCTACGAGCAGTACTTC. The chain is built from TRBV6-1 and TRBJ2-7; 11 nucleotides match TRBD2. V lost 6 bases, J lost 0 bases, and 10 bases stayed unmatched. The CDR3 is 17 amino acids. Germline lookup yields CDR1 MNHNS and CDR2 SASEGT.

Ten or more counts support this clonotype. The rearrangement uses TRBV11-2 and TRBJ2-7; 13 bases are shared with TRBD2. Trimming removed 4 bases from V and 5 bases from J; junction bases left unmatched: 14. This CDR3 is built from 18 residues. Per the germline V gene, CDR1 is SGHAT and CDR2 is FQNNGV. CDR3 region: CASSYLPGTSGIRDEQYF. The CDR3 DNA is TGTGCCAGCAGCTACCTACCTGGGACTAGCGGGATACGCGACGAGCAGTACTTC.

This clonotype was seen more than once but under ten times. The genes are TRBV5-4 and TRBJ2-1; 8 bases map to TRBD2. Trimming removed 4 bases from V and 2 bases from J; junction bases left unmatched: 8. Germline lookup yields CDR1 SGHNT and CDR2 YYREEE (reference sequence). This CDR3 is 16 amino acids long. In DNA, the CDR3 is TGTGCCAGCAGCCCGGAGGGTAGCGGGACCTACAATGAGCAGTTCTTC. Protein product: CASSPEGSGTYNEQFF.

This clonotype was counted ten times or more. The V call is TRBV24-1, the J call TRBJ1-2, with D maybe TRBD1 (5 bases). Trimming cost V 3 bases and J 4 bases, with 11 bases left between them. The V gene's germline CDR1 is KGHDR and CDR2 SFDVKD. The CDR3 totals 14 residues. Here the CDR3 DNA reads TGTGCCACCAGTGATCGGGACCACGGCTATGGCTACACCTTC. Protein: CATSDRDHGYGYTF.

A word on this clonotype: Relative to the germline gene, one junction end is altered; a read error may explain this. The CDR3: CASSHNRLAGIYEQYF. The CDR3, as DNA: TGCGCCAGCAGCCACAACCGACTAGCGGGAATCTACGAGCAGTACTTC. V and J are TRBV2 and TRBJ2-7; 11 bases agree with TRBD2. Germline lookup yields CDR1 SNHLY and CDR2 FYNNEI. The CDR3 loop spans 16 amino acids.

There are many counts of this clonotype. The chain is built from TRBV12-3 or TRBV12-4 and TRBJ2-7; D may be TRBD2 (6 bases). The CDR3 extends over 11 amino acids. Trimming cost V 4 bases and J 6 bases, with 7 bases left between them. CDR3 DNA: TGTGCCAGCAGTTGGGGAGGCGAGCAGTACTTC. Translating gives CASSWGGEQYF.

The sample holds many counts of this clonotype. The chain links TRBV2 to TRBJ1-5, with a weak D call TRBD1 (5 bases). The V gene lost 3 bases and the J gene lost 4 bases, with 19 bases spanning the gap. CDR3 length: 17 residues. CDR1 is SNHLY and CDR2 is FYNNEI in the germline V gene. CDR3 in amino acids: CASSDSQGLTSNQPQHF. The CDR3 region has the DNA TGTGCCAGCAGTGATTCGCAGGGCCTTACCTCTAATCAGCCCCAGCATTTT.

In its sample, this clonotype was seen a few times. V gene TRBV9 combines with J gene TRBJ2-1, with TRBD2 identical over 7 bases. The V gene's germline CDR1 is SGDLS and CDR2 YYNGEE. The CDR3 extends over 15 amino acids. J was trimmed by 6 bases and V by 3 bases; bases with no gene match: 9. CDR3 sequence (DNA): TGTGCCAGCAGCGCTAGCGGCAGGGCCCCCAATGAGCAGTTCTTC. Encoded protein: CASSASGRAPNEQFF.

As concerns this clonotype: Just one base apart from a much larger clone, this may be a read error. V gene TRBV6-6 combines with J gene TRBJ2-5; TRBD1 matches 7 bases. Germline V CDR1 and CDR2: MNHNY, SVGAGI (reference sequence). The CDR3 covers 16 residues. The CDR3 DNA reads as TGTGTCAGCAGTTACTCGGTGGGACAGCTACAAGAGACCCAGTACTTC. Protein product: CVSSYSVGQLQETQYF.

On this clonotype itself: A much larger clone sits a single nucleotide away, making a read error possible. The V gene is TRBV2, the J gene TRBJ2-7, with a weak D call TRBD2 (5 bases). Trimming took 4 bases from V and 2 from J, leaving 18 bases between them. In germline, CDR1 is SNHLY, CDR2 FYNNEI. This CDR3 comprises 16 residues. CDR3 sequence (DNA): TGTGCCAGCAGTGGGTCAGCGGCCAGGAGCCCCTACGAGCAGTACTTC. Translating it yields CASSGSAARSPYEQYF.

This clonotype has ten or more counts. The rearrangement uses TRBV2 and TRBJ2-7; D remains unclear. The V end was cut by 3 bases, the J end by 3 bases, with 9 bases between. The length of the CDR3 is 13 residues. CDR1 SNHLY and CDR2 FYNNEI come from the germline V gene. CDR3 DNA sequence: TGTGCCAGCAGTGACGGGCAGTACTACGAGCAGTACTTC. Its protein is CASSDGQYYEQYF. Using reference TRBV2 and TRBJ2-7 for the parts outside the CDR3, the full variable domain is EPEVTQTPSHQVTQMGQEVILRCVPISNHLYFYWYRQILGQKVEFLVSFYNNEISEKSEIFDDQFSVERPDGSNFTLKIRSTKLEDSAMYFCASSDGQYYEQYFGPGTRLTVT.

At least ten counts were recorded for this clonotype. The chain couples TRBV5-1 to TRBJ1-6, with TRBD1 matching 11 bases. The V segment lost 0 bases and the J segment 10 bases; nucleotides outside the gene matches: 3. The CDR3 sequence is 15 residues long. Germline assignment: CDR1 SGHRS and CDR2 YFSETQ. CDR3 loop: CASSLGTGGESPLHF. The CDR3 DNA reads as TGCGCCAGCAGCTTGGGGACAGGGGGCGAATCACCCCTCCACTTT. Together with reference TRBV5-1 and TRBJ1-6, the CDR3 gives the full variable domain: KAGVTQTPRYLIKTRGQQVTLSCSPISGHRSVSWYQQTPGQGLQFLFEYFSETQRNKGNFPGRFSGRQFSNSRSEMNVSTLELGDSALYLCASSLGTGGESPLHFGNGTRLTVT.

The V call is TRBV6-2 or TRBV6-3, the J call TRBJ1-2; D is ambiguous. CDR1 is MNHEY and CDR2 is SVGEGT in the germline V gene. This CDR3 is 16 amino acids long. The V and J ends lost 0 bases and 2 bases respectively, with 13 bases between them. The CDR3 nucleotides read TGTGCCAGCAGTTACTCGGGCAGCCGAAAAAACTATGGCTACACCTTC. Translated, it gives CASSYSGSRKNYGYTF.

This clonotype was seen a handful of times. The CDR3 sequence is CSALGGDSYEQYF. The CDR3 DNA follows: TGCAGCGCCCTGGGGGGGGACTCCTACGAGCAGTACTTC. The chain has TRBV29-1 and TRBJ2-7; TRBD2 matches at 7 bases. CDR1 is SQVTM, CDR2 ANQGSEA, per germline. This CDR3 spans 13 amino acids. V was clipped by 7 bases and J by 0 bases; unmatched bases: 6.

Many counts were recorded for this clonotype. V gene TRBV5-1 combines with J gene TRBJ1-1; D is undetermined. CDR3 length: 13 residues. V was pared by 3 bases and J by 1 base, with 7 bases between. In germline, CDR1 is SGHRS, CDR2 YFSETQ. CDR3 nucleotides: TGCGCCAGCAGCTCAAACGGGAACACTGAAGCTTTCTTT. It codes for CASSSNGNTEAFF.

This clonotype was counted at least ten times. The genes are TRBV7-9 and TRBJ2-5; weak D call: TRBD2 (5 bases). V lost 4 bases to trimming and J lost 8 bases, with 8 bases between them. CDR1 SEHNR and CDR2 FQNEAQ come from the germline V gene (reference sequence). The CDR3 is 11 residues long. CDR3 in DNA: TGTGCCAGCAGCTCCGGGGAAACCCAGTACTTC. It encodes CASSSGETQYF.

This clonotype has ten or more counts. The chain recombines TRBV27 with TRBJ1-5, with TRBD1 identical over 9 bases. Trimming cost V 6 bases and J 7 bases; bases outside gene matches: 19. The CDR3 loop spans 18 amino acids. Germline lookup yields CDR1 MNHEY and CDR2 SMNVEV (reference sequence). The CDR3 spells CASSKFSQTGGDGQPQHF. The CDR3, as DNA: TGTGCCAGCAGCAAATTCTCCCAAACAGGGGGCGATGGACAGCCCCAGCATTTT.

This clonotype came up many times. The J gene is TRBJ1-2, the V gene TRBV28; D may be TRBD1 (5 bases). Deletions cut 4 bases from V and 8 bases from J, with 11 bases between. Germline V gene data show CDR1 as MDHEN and CDR2 as SYDVKM. CDR3 length: 12 amino acids. CDR3 region: CASSSGPTGYTF. The CDR3 nucleotides read TGTGCCAGCAGTTCGGGACCCACGGGCTACACCTTC.

This clonotype was observed a few times. The chain employs TRBV20-1 and TRBJ1-2; D perhaps matches TRBD1 (6 bases). Trimming stripped 8 bases from V and 3 bases from J, with 16 bases between. The CDR3 covers 13 residues. CDR1 DFQATT and CDR2 SNEGSKA come from the germline V gene (reference sequence). CDR3 amino acids: CSPLGGLDYGYTF. The DNA for the CDR3 is TGCAGTCCGTTGGGGGGGCTGGACTATGGCTACACCTTC.

The chain is built from TRBV19 and TRBJ1-1; TRBD1 matches at 9 bases. CDR1 is LNHDA and CDR2 is SQIVND in the germline V gene (reference sequence). The CDR3 sequence is 14 residues long. Losses at the gene ends were 3 bases for V and 6 bases for J; bases not matched to a gene: 5. CDR3 sequence: CASSIRDRAPEAFF. CDR3 nucleotide sequence: TGTGCCAGTAGTATTCGGGACAGGGCCCCTGAAGCTTTCTTT.

In this sample, this clonotype turned up many times. The chain employs TRBV5-1 and TRBJ1-1; D might be TRBD1 (6 bases). Looked up from germline, CDR1 is SGHRS and CDR2 is YFSETQ. V lost 3 bases and J lost 6, with 9 bases in between. This CDR3 spans 12 amino acids. CDR3 protein: CASSSQGSEAFF. CDR3 bases: TGCGCCAGCAGCTCGCAGGGGTCTGAAGCTTTCTTT.

This clonotype was found many times. The rearrangement uses TRBV7-8 and TRBJ2-3, with a weak D call TRBD2 (6 bases). The CDR3 sequence is 15 residues long. CDR1 and CDR2 (germline): SGHVS, FQNEAQ. V was pared by 2 bases and J by 4 bases, with 13 bases between. CDR3 loop: CASSLWIGEADTQYF. The DNA for the CDR3 is TGTGCCAGCAGCTTATGGATAGGGGAGGCAGATACGCAGTATTTT.

This clonotype was found a few times. This chain links TRBV10-2 with TRBJ1-5; D perhaps matches TRBD1 (6 bases). From germline, CDR1 is WSHSY and CDR2 SAAADI. Trimming took off 0 bases at V and 7 bases at J, with 10 bases between the two ends. CDR3 length equals 14 residues. The CDR3 reads CASSESRRGQPQHF. Written as DNA, the CDR3 is TGCGCCAGCAGTGAGTCCCGAAGGGGGCAGCCCCAGCATTTT.

This clonotype has a count of ten or more. V is TRBV29-1 and J is TRBJ2-1; 11 bases agree with TRBD1. The CDR3 contains 14 residues. CDR1 is SQVTM, CDR2 ANQGSEA, per germline. V shed 3 bases and J 6 bases; nucleotides not matched to a gene: 4. Here the CDR3 reads CSVEKGTGGNEQFF. In DNA, the CDR3 is TGCAGCGTTGAGAAGGGGACAGGGGGCAATGAGCAGTTCTTC.

The table lists this clonotype with a few counts. The chain carries TRBV7-9 and TRBJ2-5, with D tentatively TRBD1 or TRBD2 (5 bases each). V was cut by 1 base and J by 5 bases, with 17 bases left in between. The CDR3 covers 16 residues. CDR1 and CDR2 from the germline V gene are SEHNR and FQNEAQ (reference sequence). CDR3 sequence reads: CASSLGAGSTRETQYF. In DNA, the CDR3 is TGTGCCAGCAGCTTAGGGGCAGGGAGCACGCGCGAGACCCAGTACTTC. Combining the CDR3 with reference TRBV7-9 and TRBJ2-5 gives the whole variable domain DTGVSQNPRHKITKRGQNVTFRCDPISEHNRLYWYRQTLGQGPEFLTYFQNEAQLEKSRLLSDRFSAERPKGSFSTLEIQRTEQGDSAMYLCASSLGAGSTRETQYFGPGTRLLVL.

This clonotype was picked up one time. This may be a read error, as it is one base from a much larger clone. The CDR3 DNA reads TGTGCCAGCAGTTTCGGGACAGCACCCTACGAGCAGTACTTC. This encodes CASSFGTAPYEQYF. V usage is TRBV27 and J usage is TRBJ2-7, with TRBD1 matching over 7 bases. The CDR3 runs to 14 residues. Germline V gene data show CDR1 as MNHEY and CDR2 as SMNVEV (reference sequence). With V trimmed by 3 bases and J by 2 bases, 4 bases remained unmatched.